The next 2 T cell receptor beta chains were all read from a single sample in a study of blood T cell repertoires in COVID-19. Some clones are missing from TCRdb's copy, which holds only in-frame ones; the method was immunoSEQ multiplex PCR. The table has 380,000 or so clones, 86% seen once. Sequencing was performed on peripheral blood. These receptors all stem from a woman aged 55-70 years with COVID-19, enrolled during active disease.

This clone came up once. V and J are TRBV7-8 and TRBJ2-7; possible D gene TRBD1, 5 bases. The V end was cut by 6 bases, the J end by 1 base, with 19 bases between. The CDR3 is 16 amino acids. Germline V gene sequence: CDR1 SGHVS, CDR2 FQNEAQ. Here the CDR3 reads CASSLGVPRLSYEQYF. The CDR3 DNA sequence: TGTGCCAGCAGTCTAGGGGTACCCCGGCTTTCCTACGAGCAGTACTTC.

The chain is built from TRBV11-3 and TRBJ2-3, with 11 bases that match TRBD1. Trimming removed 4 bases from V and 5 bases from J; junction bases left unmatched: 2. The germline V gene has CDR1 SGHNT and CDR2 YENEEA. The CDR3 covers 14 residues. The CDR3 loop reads CASSSGQGEDTQYF. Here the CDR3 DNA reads TGTGCCAGCAGCTCGGGACAGGGGGAAGATACGCAGTATTTT.